These T cell receptor beta chains were read from a single sample in a study of beta chain features in type 1 diabetes. TCRdb's copy holds only in-frame clones and misses some; the assay was immunoSEQ multiplex PCR. The table has around 240,000 clones, approximately 16% seen once. The sequencing input was naive CD4+ T cells from blood. Every receptor here comes from a man aged 25 to 40 with type 1 diabetes. Both conserved end residues are part of each CDR3. Size is omitted from some rows. Given values are once, few, many or a class for expanded clones.

j_gene | abundance | v_gene | CDR3aa
TRBJ1-5 | few | TRBV29-1 | CSVVAGASGNQPQHF
TRBJ2-1 | few | TRBV10-3 | CAISAGRENNEQFF
TRBJ2-2 | - | TRBV30 | CAWSAQHTGELFF
TRBJ2-7 | - | TRBV7-9 | CASSSDNYEQYF
TRBJ2-5 | few | TRBV29-1 | CSVALRLAGETQYF
TRBJ1-3 | - | TRBV25-1 | CASSEGPGRPPGNTIYF
TRBJ2-7 | - | TRBV4-3 | CASSHELAALGEQYF
TRBJ1-2 | few | TRBV4-1 | CASSQVSNRNYGYTF
TRBJ2-7 | few | TRBV23-1 | CARAGSYEQYF
TRBJ2-7 | few | TRBV29-1 | CSVARDTYEQYF
TRBJ2-5 | - | TRBV7-9 | CASRVGDSRQETQYF
TRBJ2-6 | - | TRBV11-1 | CASSLNRRLSGANVLTF
TRBJ2-1 | - | TRBV11-3 | CASSSRSGSGDEQFF
TRBJ1-1 | few | TRBV14 | CASSQPGGQAFF
TRBJ2-7 | few | TRBV18 | CASSPPWEGNSYEQYF
TRBJ2-7 | - | TRBV27 | CASSLSGRAFYEQYF
TRBJ2-5 | few | TRBV23-1 | CASSQGTGQETQYF
TRBJ2-7 | - | TRBV30 | CAWSLGLAGAFSYEQYF
TRBJ2-6 | few | TRBV28 | CASRTGSGANVLTF
TRBJ2-5 | few | TRBV5-1 | CASSPRSGGRAGETQYF
TRBJ1-4 | - | TRBV7-2 | CASSLVPGVGKLFF
TRBJ2-7 | - | TRBV7-2 | CASSVSGRALYEQYF
TRBJ2-1 | - | TRBV29-1 | CSVERVADYNEQFF
TRBJ2-7 | - | TRBV30 | CAWTRNYEQYF
TRBJ2-3 | - | TRBV29-1 | CSSGASTDTQYF
TRBJ1-1 | - | TRBV29-1 | CSELPYSRGSEAFF
TRBJ1-3 | few | TRBV30 | CAWSVSSGNTIYF
TRBJ2-5 | - | TRBV6-1 | CATTRTGGRETQYF
TRBJ2-1 | - | TRBV29-1 | CSVNTGLVTREQFF
TRBJ2-7 | - | TRBV7-9 | CASSAISYEQYF
TRBJ2-2 | few | TRBV10-3 | CASRLAGPGELFF
TRBJ1-1 | - | TRBV4-1 | CASSKGTKDDKAFF
TRBJ1-2 | few | TRBV30 | CAWELNYGYTF
TRBJ2-7 | - | TRBV4-1 | CASSQGLTSSLHEQYF
TRBJ1-5 | few | TRBV7-2 | CASSKRTGLNQPQHF
TRBJ2-7 | - | TRBV15 | CATSRNAGTGSLSYEQYF
TRBJ2-6 | - | TRBV4-3 | CASSQEAGASSGANVLTF
TRBJ2-7 | few | TRBV29-1 | CSAGEFEQYF
TRBJ2-1 | - | TRBV11-3 | CASSLEMAGYNNEQFF